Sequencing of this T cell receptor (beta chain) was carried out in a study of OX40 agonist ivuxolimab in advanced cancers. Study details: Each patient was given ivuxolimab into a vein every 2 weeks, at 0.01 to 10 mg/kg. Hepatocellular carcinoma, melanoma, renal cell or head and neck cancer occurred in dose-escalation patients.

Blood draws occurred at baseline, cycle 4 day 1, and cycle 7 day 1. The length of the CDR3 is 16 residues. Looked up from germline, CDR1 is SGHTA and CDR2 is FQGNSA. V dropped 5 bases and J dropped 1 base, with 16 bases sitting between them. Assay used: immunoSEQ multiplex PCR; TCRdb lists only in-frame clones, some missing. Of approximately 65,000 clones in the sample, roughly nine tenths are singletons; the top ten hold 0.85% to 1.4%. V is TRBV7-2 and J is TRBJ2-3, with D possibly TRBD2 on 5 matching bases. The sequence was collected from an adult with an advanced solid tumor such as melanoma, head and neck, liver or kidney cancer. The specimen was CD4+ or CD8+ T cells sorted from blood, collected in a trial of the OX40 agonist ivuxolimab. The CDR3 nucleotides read TGTGCCAGCAGCCCCCCCCCGGGGAGAGGCACAGATACGCAGTATTTT. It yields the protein CASSPPPGRGTDTQYF.